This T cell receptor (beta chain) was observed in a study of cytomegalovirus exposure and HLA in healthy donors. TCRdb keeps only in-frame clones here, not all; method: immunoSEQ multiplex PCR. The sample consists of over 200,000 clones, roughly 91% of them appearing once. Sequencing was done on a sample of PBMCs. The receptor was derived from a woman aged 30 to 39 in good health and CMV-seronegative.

CDR3 sequence: CRGGRRIV. The CDR3 bases are TGCAGGGGCGGGAGACGCATAGTC. The chain joins TRBV20-1 to TRBJ2-7; 7 bases are a match to TRBD2. Germline V lookup: CDR1 DFQATT, CDR2 SNEGSKA (reference sequence). CDR3 length: 8 residues.